The present TCR beta chain was sequenced within a study of T cell repertoires in cytomegalovirus infection. Study-level information: TCR beta signatures that were public indicated CMV infection and matching HLA type.

To note about this clonotype: Its antigen is currently unknown.

V was cut by 0 bases and J by 1 base, with 12 bases left in between. Germline V gene data show CDR1 as DFQATT and CDR2 as SNEGSKA (reference sequence). The CDR3 covers 15 residues. MiXCR, applied by TCRdb to the reads, yields one record per CDR3 protein. In the table there are hundreds of thousands of distinct CDR3 sequences, about 33% of which are singletons. Study outcomes and limitations: HLA-C-restricted TCR beta clonotypes specific for CMV led the ex vivo response. Identification of carriers of CMV plus the relevant HLA was performed using cumulative public TCR beta family frequency.

Sequencing was performed on cultured PBMCs, taken from culture after CMV antigen stimulation. The origin of this receptor is a human donor in good health (CMV status not recorded). Some clones in this sample may be carry-over from other donors' samples. The chain recombines TRBV20-1 with TRBJ1-2; no firm D call. In DNA, the CDR3 is TGCAGTGCTAGAGATAGGACGGAGTTTAACTATGGCTACACCTTC. Translating it yields CSARDRTEFNYGYTF.